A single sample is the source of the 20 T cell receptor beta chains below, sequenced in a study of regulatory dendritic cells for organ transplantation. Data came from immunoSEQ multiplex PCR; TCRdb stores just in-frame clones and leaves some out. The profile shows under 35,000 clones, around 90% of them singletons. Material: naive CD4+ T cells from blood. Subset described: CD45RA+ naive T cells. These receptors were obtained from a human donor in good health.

CDR3 DNA: TGTGCCAGCAGCTCGGGACTAGCGGGGGTTGAGCAGTACTTC. Translation gives CASSSGLAGVEQYF. The chain employs TRBV5-8 and TRBJ2-7; 14 bases are a match to TRBD2. The V gene end was trimmed by 3 bases and the J gene end by 7 bases; junction bases not matched to a gene: 3. Germline V CDR1 and CDR2: SGHTS, YDEGEE. This CDR3 comprises 14 residues.

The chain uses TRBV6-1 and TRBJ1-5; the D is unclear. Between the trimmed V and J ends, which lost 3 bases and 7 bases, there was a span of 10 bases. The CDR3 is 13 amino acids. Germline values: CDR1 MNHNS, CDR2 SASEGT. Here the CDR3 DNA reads TGTGCCAGCAGTGACAGCTACTACCAGCCCCAGCATTTT. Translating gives CASSDSYYQPQHF.

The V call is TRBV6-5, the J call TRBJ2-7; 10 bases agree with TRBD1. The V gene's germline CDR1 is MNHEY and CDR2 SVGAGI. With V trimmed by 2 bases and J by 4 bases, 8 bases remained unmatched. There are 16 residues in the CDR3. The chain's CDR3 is CASSYTPGTGVYEQYF. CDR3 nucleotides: TGTGCCAGCAGTTACACCCCCGGGACAGGGGTTTACGAGCAGTACTTC.

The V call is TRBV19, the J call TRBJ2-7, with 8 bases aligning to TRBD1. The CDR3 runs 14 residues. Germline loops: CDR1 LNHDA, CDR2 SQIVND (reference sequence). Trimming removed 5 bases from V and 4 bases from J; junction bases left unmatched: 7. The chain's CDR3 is CASSRRTGLYEQYF. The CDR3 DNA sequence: TGTGCCAGTAGTCGAAGGACAGGGTTGTACGAGCAGTACTTC.

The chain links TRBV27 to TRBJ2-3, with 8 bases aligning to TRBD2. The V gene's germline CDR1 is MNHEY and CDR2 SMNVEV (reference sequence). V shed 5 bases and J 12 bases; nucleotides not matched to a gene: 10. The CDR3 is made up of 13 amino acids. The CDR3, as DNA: TGTGCCAGCAGTACTCGGACTAGCCGATCACAGTATTTT. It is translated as CASSTRTSRSQYF.

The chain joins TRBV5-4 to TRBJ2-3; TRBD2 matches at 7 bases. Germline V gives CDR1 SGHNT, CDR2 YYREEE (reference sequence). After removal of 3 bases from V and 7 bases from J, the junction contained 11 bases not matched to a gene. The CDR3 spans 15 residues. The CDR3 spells CASSSSSGLENTQYF. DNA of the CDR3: TGTGCCAGCAGCTCATCCTCCGGACTAGAGAATACGCAGTATTTT.

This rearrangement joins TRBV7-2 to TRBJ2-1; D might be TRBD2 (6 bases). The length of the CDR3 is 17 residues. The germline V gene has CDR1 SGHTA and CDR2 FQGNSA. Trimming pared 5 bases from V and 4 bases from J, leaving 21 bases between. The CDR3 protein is CASSLRVNRRVYNEQFF. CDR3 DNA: TGTGCCAGCAGCCTTAGGGTGAATAGGAGGGTGTACAATGAGCAGTTCTTC.

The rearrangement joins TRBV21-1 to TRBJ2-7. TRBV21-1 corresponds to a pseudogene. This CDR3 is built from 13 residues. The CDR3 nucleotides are TGTGCCAGCAGCAAAGCCCTTGAAGGCGAGCAGTACTTC. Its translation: CASSKALEGEQYF.

CDR3 protein: CATRLRGERNTGELFF. The DNA of the CDR3 is TGTGCCACCCGGCTGCGGGGAGAGCGGAACACCGGGGAGCTGTTTTTT. This rearrangement joins TRBV19 to TRBJ2-2, with D perhaps matching TRBD2 (6 bases). There are 16 residues in the CDR3. Germline CDR1 reads LNHDA; CDR2 reads SQIVND (reference sequence). The germline V and J ends were trimmed by 10 bases and 1 base, with 19 bases remaining between them.

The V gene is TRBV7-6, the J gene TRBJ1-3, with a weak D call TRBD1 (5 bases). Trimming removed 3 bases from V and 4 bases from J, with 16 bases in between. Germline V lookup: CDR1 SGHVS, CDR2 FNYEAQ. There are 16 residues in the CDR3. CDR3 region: CASSLGQGTRGNTIYF. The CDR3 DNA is TGTGCCAGCAGCTTGGGGCAAGGGACCAGGGGAAACACCATATATTTT.

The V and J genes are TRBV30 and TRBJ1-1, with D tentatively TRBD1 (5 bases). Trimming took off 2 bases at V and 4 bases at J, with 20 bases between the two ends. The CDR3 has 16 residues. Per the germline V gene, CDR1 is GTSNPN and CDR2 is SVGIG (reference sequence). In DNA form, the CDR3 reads TGTGCCTGGAGTCGTCCGATGCCTTCCAGGGCCACTGAAGCTTTCTTT. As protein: CAWSRPMPSRATEAFF.

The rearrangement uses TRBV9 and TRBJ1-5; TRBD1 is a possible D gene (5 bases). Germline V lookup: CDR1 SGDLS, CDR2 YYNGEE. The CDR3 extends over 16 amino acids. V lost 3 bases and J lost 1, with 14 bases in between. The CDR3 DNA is TGTGCCAGCAGCGCAGACCCAGGGTACAGCAATCAGCCCCAGCATTTT. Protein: CASSADPGYSNQPQHF.

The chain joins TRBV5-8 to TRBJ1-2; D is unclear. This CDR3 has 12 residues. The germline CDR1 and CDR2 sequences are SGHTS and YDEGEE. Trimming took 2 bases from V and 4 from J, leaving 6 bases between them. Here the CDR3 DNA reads TGTGCCAGCAGCTTCGGTAGCTATGGCTACACCTTC. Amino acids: CASSFGSYGYTF.

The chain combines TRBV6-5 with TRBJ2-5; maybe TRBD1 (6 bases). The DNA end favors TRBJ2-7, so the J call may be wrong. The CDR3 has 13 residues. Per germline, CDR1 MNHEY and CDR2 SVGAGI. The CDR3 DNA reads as TGTGCCAGCAGCCGGGACAAGATCTACGAGCAGTACTTC. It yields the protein CASSRDKIYEQYF.

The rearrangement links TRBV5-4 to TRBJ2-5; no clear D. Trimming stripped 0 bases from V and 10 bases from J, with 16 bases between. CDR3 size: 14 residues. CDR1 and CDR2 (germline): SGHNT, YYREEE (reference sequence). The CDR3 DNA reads TGTGCCAGCAGCTTGGCGTCGACAAGGTGGGACCAGTACTTC. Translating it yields CASSLASTRWDQYF.

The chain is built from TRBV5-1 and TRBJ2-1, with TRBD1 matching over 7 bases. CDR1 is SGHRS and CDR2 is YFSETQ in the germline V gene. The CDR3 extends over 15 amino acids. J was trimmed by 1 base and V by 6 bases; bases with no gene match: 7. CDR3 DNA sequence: TGCGCCAGCACCCCAGGGGGAAGGTCCTACAATGAGCAGTTCTTC. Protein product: CASTPGGRSYNEQFF.

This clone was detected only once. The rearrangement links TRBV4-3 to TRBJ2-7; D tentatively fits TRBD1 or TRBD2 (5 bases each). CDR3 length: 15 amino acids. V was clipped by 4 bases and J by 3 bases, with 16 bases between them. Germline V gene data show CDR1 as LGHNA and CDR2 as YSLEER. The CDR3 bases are TGCGCCAGCAGCCCCAGCCGGGACGTAGACTACGAGCAGTACTTC. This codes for CASSPSRDVDYEQYF.

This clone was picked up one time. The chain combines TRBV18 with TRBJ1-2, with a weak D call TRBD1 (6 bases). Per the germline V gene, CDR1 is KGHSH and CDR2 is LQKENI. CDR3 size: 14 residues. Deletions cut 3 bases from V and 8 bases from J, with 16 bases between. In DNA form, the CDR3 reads TGTGCCAGCTCACCGGGGGGGGCGTCTAACGGCTACACCTTC. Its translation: CASSPGGASNGYTF.

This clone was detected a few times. CDR3 sequence: CASSPPRQGGPYEQYF. Written as DNA, the CDR3 is TGTGCCAGCTCACCACCACGACAGGGAGGGCCCTACGAGCAGTACTTC. V gene TRBV18 combines with J gene TRBJ2-7, with D possibly called TRBD1 or TRBD2 (7 bases each). V was pared by 0 bases and J by 2 bases, with 14 bases between. Germline CDR1 is KGHSH and CDR2 is LQKENI. This CDR3 has 16 residues.

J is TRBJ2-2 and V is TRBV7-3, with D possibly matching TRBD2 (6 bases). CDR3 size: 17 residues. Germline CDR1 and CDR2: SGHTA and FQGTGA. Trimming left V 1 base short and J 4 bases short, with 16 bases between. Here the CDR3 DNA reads TGTGCCAGCAGCTTAAGTTCGGGCGGCGGGGCCACCGGGGAGCTGTTTTTT. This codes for CASSLSSGGGATGELFF.